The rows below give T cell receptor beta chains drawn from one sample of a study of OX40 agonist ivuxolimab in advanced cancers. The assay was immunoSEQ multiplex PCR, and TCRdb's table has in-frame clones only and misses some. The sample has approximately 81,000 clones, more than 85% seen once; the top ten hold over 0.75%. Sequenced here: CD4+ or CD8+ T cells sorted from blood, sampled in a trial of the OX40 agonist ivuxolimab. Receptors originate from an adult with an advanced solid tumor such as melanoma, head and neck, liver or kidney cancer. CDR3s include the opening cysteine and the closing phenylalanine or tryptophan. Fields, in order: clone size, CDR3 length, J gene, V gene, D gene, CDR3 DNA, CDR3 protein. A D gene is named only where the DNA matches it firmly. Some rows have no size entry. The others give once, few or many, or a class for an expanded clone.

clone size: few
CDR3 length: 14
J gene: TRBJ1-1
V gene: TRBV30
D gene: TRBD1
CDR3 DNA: TGTGCCTGGAGGGACAGGGGGAGGAACACTGAAGCTTTCTTT
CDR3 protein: CAWRDRGRNTEAFF

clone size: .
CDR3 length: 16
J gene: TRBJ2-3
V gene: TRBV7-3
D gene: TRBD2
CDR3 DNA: TGTGCCAGCAGCTTAGAACTAGCGGGAGTCGCAGATACGCAGTATTTT
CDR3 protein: CASSLELAGVADTQYF

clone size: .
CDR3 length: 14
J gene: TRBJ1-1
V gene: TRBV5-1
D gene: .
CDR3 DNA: TGCGCCAGCAGCCTGGCCGCCGGTGGCACTGAAGCTTTCTTT
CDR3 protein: CASSLAAGGTEAFF

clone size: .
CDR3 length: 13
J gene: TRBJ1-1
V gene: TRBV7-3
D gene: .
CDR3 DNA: TGTGCCAGCAGCTTAAGCGGGAACACTGAAGCTTTCTTT
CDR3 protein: CASSLSGNTEAFF

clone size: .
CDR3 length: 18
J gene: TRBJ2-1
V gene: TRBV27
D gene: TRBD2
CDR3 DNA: TGTGCCAGCAGCACCGGGACTAGCTTCAACGGACCCCACAATGAGCAGTTCTTC
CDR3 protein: CASSTGTSFNGPHNEQFF

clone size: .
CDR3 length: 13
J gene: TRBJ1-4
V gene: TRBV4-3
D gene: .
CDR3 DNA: TGCGCCAGCAGCCAAGAAGGGTATGAAAAACTGTTTTTT
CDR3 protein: CASSQEGYEKLFF

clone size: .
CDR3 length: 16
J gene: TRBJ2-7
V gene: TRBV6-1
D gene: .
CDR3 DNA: TGTGCCAGCAGTGAAGGCAGGGCAGGGAACTCCTACGAGCAGTACTTC
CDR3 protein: CASSEGRAGNSYEQYF

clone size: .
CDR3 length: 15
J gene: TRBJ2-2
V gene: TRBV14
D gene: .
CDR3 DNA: TGTGCCAGCAGCCAGCCCAATACTAACACCGGGGAGCTGTTTTTT
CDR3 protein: CASSQPNTNTGELFF

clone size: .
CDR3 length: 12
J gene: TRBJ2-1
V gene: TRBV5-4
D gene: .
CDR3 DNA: TGTGCCAGCGGACAGATATACAATGAGCAGTTCTTC
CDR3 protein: CASGQIYNEQFF

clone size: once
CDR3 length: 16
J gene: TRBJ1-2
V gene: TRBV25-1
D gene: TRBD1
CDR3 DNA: TGTGCCAGCAGTGAATATGAAGGGACAGGGGGCAGAGGCTACACCTTC
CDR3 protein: CASSEYEGTGGRGYTF

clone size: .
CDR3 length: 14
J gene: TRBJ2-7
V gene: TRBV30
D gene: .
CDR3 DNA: TGTGCCTGGAGTGTACTGGCAGGGCCCTACGAGCAGTACTTC
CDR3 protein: CAWSVLAGPYEQYF

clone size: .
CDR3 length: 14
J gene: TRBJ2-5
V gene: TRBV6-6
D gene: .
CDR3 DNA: TGTGCCAGCAGTTACCAGGCCAAACAAGAGACCCAGTACTTC
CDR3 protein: CASSYQAKQETQYF

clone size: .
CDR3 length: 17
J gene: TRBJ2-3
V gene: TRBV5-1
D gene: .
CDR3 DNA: TGCGCCAGCAGCTCTGGAGGAGCGGGTGCTAGCACAGATACGCAGTATTTT
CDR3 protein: CASSSGGAGASTDTQYF

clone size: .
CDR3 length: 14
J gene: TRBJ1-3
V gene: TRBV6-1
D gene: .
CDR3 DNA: TGTGCCAGCACCCCCGGGGGCTTCGGAAACACCATATATTTT
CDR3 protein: CASTPGGFGNTIYF

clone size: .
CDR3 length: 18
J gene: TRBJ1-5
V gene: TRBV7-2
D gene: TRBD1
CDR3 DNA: TGTGCCAGCAGCCCGGGGGACAGGGGATTCCCCCGCAATCAGCCCCAGCATTTT
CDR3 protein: CASSPGDRGFPRNQPQHF

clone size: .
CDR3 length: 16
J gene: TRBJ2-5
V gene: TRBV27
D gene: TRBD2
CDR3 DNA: TGTGCCAGCAGTACAATACTAGCGGGTACCCAAGAGACCCAGTACTTC
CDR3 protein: CASSTILAGTQETQYF

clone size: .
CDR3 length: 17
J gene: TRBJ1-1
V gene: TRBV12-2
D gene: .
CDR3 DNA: TGTGCAAGTCGTTTTACGGACATGGGACAGAGGAACACTGAAGCTTTCTTT
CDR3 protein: CASRFTDMGQRNTEAFF

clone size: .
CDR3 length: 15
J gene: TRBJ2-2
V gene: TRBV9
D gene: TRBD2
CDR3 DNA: TGTGCCAGCAGCCCGGGGGGTTTTGCGCCGTTCGAGCTGTTTTTT
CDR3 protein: CASSPGGFAPFELFF